This T cell receptor (beta chain) stems from a study of blood T cell repertoires in COVID-19. In the study overall: The cDNA or gDNA used as material had been derived from T cells, B-cell-depleted T cells, or PBMCs.

The CDR3 contains 13 residues. Germline values: CDR1 SGDLS, CDR2 YYNGEE. The V gene lost 0 bases and the J gene lost 4 bases, with 7 bases spanning the gap. Using immunoSEQ multiplex PCR, the repertoire was profiled, and TCRdb retains in-frame clones only, with some absent. The repertoire includes 72,000 or so clones, about 85% of them detected once, and about a third sits in the top ten. The chain has TRBV9 and TRBJ2-5; no reliable D call. The sequence derives from a woman aged 80 or older with active or convalescent COVID-19. Sequenced sample: peripheral blood. The CDR3 nucleotides are TGTGCCAGCAGCGTAGGTGGCCGAGAGACCCAGTACTTC. This gives the protein CASSVGGRETQYF. The full variable domain, completed using reference TRBV9 and TRBJ2-5, is DSGVTQTPKHLITATGQRVTLRCSPRSGDLSVYWYQQSLDQGLQFLIQYYNGEERAKGNILERFSAQQFPDLHSELNLSSLELGDSALYFCASSVGGRETQYFGPGTRLLVL.